The clone carrying this T cell receptor beta chain was seen a handful of times. The same CDR3 arises from other DNA sequences in this sample as well. V was trimmed by 5 bases and J by 3 bases, leaving 5 bases between them. CDR3 length: 12 amino acids. CDR1 SGDLS and CDR2 YYNGEE come from the germline V gene. Original analysis: By means of reference gene primer amplification, nucleated cell counts were estimated. Clones were sequenced by immunoSEQ multiplex PCR, and TCRdb holds only the in-frame ones, with some missing. Clone size and V and J calls were adopted from that table, with D and trimming inferred from the DNA. The sample includes fewer than 500,000 clones, approximately 80% of them seen just once. This specimen comes from a study of blood T cell repertoires in COVID-19. Study-level information: Italy, Spain and the United States were the sources of the convalescent and acute COVID-19 samples. PBMCs, B-cell-depleted T cells, or T cells provided the cDNA or gDNA that made up the material.

The receptor was derived from a human donor with acute or convalescent COVID-19. The donor label of this sample is uncertain. The rearrangement joins TRBV9 to TRBJ2-2, with no clear D. Sample: peripheral blood. Written as DNA, the CDR3 is TGTGCCAGCAGTAGTTACACCGGGGAGCTGTTTTTT. Protein product: CASSSYTGELFF.